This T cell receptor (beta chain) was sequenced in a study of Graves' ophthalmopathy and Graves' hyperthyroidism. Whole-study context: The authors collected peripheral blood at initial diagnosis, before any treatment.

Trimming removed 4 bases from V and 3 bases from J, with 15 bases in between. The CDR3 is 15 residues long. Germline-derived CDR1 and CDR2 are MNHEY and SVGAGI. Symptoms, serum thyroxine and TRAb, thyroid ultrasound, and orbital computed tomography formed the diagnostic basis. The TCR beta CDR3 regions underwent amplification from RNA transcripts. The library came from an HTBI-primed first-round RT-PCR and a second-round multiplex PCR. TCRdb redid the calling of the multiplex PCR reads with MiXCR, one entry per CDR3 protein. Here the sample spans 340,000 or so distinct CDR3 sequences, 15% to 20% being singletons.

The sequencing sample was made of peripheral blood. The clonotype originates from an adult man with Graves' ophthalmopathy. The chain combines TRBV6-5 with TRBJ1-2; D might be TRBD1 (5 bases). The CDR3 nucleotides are TGTGCCAGCAGTTGGGGCGGGCAGGGAGACTATGGCTACACCTTC. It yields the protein CASSWGGQGDYGYTF.